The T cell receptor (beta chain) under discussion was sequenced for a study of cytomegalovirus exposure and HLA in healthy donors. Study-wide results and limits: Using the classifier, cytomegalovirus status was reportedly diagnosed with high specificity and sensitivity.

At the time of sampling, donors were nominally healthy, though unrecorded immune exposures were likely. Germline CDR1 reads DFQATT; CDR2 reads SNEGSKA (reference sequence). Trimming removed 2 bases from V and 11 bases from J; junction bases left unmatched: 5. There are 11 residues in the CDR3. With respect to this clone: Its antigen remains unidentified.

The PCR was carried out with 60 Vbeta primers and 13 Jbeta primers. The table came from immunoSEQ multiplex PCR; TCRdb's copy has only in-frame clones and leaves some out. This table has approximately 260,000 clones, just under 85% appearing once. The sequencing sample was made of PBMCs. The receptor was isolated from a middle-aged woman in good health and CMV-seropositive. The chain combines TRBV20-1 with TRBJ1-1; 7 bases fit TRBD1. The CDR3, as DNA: TGCAGTGCTAGAACGGGACAGCCGGCTTTCTTT. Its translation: CSARTGQPAFF.